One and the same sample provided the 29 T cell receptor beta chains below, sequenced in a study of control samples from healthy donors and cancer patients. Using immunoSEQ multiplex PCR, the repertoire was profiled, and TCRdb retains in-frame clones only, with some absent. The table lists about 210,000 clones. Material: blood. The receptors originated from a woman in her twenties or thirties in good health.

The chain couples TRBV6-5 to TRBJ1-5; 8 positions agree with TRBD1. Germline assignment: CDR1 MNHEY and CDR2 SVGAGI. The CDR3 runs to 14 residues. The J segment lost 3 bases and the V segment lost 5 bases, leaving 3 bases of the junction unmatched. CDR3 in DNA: TGTGCCAGCAGTCGGACAGGGTACAATCAGCCCCAGCATTTT. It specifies CASSRTGYNQPQHF.

This CDR3 reads CASSQGYTRHGYTF. DNA of the CDR3: TGTGCCAGCAGCCAAGGATACACGAGGCATGGCTACACCTTC. This chain joins TRBV3-1 (or the pseudogene TRBV3-2) and TRBJ1-2; no firm D call. Per the germline V gene, CDR1 is LGHDT and CDR2 is YNNKEL (reference sequence). V lost 1 base, J lost 6 bases, and 12 bases lay in between. The CDR3 is 14 amino acids.

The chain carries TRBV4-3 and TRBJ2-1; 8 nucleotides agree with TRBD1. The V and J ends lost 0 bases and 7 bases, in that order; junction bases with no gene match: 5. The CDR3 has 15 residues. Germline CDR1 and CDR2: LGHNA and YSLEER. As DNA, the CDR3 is TGCGCCAGCAGCCAAGATCAGGGGGCAGTTAATGAGCAGTTCTTC. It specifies CASSQDQGAVNEQFF.

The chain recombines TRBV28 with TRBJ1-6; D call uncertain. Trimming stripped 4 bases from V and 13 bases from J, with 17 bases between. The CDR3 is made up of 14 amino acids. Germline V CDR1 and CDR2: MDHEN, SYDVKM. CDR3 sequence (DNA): TGTGCCAGCAGTTCCCGGGCCTTCAACCTTCCCCTCCACTTT. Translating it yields CASSSRAFNLPLHF.

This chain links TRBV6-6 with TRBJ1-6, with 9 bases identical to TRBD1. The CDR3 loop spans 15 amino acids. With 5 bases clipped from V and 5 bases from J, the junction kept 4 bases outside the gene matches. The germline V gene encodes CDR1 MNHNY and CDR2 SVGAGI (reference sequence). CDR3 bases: TGTGCCAGCAGTAAACAGGGGGCGAATAATTCACCCCTCCACTTT. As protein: CASSKQGANNSPLHF.

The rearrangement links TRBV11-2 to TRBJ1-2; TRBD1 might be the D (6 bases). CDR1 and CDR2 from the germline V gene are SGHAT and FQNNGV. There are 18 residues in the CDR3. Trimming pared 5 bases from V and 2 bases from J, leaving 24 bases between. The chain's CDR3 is CASSTPTINRVANYGYTF. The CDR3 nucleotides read TGTGCCAGCAGCACACCGACTATAAACAGGGTTGCGAACTATGGCTACACCTTC.

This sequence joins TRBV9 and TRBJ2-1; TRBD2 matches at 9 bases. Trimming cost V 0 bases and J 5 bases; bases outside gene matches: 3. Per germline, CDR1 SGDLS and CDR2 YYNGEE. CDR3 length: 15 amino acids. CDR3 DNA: TGTGCCAGCAGCGTAGCCAGCGGGGGGAACAATGAGCAGTTCTTC. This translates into CASSVASGGNNEQFF.

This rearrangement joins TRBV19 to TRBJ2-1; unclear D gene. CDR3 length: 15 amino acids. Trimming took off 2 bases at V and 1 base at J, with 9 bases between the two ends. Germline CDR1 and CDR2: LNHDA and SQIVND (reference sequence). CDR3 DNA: TGTGCCAGTAGTATACTAGTTGCGTCCTACAATGAGCAGTTCTTC. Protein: CASSILVASYNEQFF.

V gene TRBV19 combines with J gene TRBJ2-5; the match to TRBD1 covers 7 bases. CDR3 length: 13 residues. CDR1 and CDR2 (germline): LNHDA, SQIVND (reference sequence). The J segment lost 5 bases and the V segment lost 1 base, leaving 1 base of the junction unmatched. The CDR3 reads CASSIARGETQYF. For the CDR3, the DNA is TGTGCCAGTAGTATAGCCAGGGGGGAGACCCAGTACTTC.

The CDR3 reads CASSQVHRSQPQHF. The CDR3 DNA sequence: TGTGCCAGCAGCCAAGTCCACAGGTCTCAGCCCCAGCATTTT. The V and J genes are TRBV14 and TRBJ1-5, with D maybe TRBD1 (5 bases). Trimming shortened V by 1 base and J by 6 bases, and 10 bases separated the two germline ends. Looked up from germline, CDR1 is SGHDN and CDR2 is FVKESK. CDR3 size: 14 residues.

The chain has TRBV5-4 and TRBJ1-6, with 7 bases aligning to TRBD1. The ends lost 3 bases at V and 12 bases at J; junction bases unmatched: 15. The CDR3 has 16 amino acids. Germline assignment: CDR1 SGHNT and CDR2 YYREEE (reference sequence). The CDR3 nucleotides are TGTGCCAGCAGCTCGATACAGGGGCCGTTGGGGAGACCCCTCCACTTT. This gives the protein CASSSIQGPLGRPLHF.

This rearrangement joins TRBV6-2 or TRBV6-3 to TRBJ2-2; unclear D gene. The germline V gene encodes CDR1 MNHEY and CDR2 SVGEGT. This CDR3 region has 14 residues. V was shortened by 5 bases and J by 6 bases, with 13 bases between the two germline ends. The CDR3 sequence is CASSPSGEAGELFF. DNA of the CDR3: TGTGCCAGCAGTCCGTCGGGCGAAGCCGGGGAGCTGTTTTTT.

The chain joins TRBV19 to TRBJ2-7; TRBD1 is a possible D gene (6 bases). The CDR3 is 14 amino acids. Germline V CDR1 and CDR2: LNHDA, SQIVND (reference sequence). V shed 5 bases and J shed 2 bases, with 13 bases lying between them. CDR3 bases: TGTGCCAGTAGTCTAACCTGGACAGCCTACGAGCAGTACTTC. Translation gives CASSLTWTAYEQYF.

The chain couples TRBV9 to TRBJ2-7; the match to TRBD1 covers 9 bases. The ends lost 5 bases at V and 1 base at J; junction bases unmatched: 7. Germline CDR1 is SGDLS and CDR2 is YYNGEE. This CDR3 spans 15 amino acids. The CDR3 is CASSPDRGFSYEQYF. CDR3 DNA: TGTGCCAGCAGTCCTGACAGGGGGTTTTCCTACGAGCAGTACTTC.

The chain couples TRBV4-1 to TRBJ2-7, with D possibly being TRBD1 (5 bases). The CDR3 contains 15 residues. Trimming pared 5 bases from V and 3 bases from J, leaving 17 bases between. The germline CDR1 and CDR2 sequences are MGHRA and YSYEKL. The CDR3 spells CASSLQELGFYEQYF. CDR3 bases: TGCGCCAGCAGCTTACAGGAATTAGGGTTCTACGAGCAGTACTTC.

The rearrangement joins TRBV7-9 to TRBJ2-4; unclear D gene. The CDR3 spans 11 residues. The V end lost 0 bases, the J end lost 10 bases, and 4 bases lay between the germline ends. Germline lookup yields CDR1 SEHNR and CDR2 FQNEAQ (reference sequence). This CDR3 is CASSLAHIQYF. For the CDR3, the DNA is TGTGCCAGCAGCTTAGCGCATATTCAGTACTTC. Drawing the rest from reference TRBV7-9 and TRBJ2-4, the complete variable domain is DTGVSQNPRHKITKRGQNVTFRCDPISEHNRLYWYRQTLGQGPEFLTYFQNEAQLEKSRLLSDRFSAERPKGSFSTLEIQRTEQGDSAMYLCASSLAHIQYFGAGTRLSVL.

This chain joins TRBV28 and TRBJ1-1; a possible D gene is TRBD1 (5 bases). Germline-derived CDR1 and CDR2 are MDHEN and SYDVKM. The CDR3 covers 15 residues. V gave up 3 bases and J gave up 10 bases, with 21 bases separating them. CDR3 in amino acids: CASSLIGRGRFLAFF. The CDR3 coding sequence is TGTGCCAGCAGTTTGATCGGTAGGGGAAGATTTTTAGCTTTCTTT. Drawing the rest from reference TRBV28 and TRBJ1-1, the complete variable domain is DVKVTQSSRYLVKRTGEKVFLECVQDMDHENMFWYRQDPGLGLRLIYFSYDVKMKEKGDIPEGYSVSREKKERFSLILESASTNQTSMYLCASSLIGRGRFLAFFGQGTRLTVV.

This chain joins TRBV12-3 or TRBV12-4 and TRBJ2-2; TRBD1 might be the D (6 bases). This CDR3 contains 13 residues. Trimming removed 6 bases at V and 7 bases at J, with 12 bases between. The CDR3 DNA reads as TGTGCCAGCAGGGAACAGGGAGTCGGGGAGCTGTTTTTT. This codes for CASREQGVGELFF.

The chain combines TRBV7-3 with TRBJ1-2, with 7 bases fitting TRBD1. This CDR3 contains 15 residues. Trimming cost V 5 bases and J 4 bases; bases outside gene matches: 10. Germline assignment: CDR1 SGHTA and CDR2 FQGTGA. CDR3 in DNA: TGTGCCAGCAGCCCCGGGACAGCCTATGGCTATGGCTACACCTTC. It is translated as CASSPGTAYGYGYTF.

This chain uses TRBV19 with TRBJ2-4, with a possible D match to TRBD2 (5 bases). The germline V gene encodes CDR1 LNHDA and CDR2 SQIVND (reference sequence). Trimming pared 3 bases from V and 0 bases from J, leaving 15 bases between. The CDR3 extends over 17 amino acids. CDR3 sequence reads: CASSMERDFLAKNIQYF. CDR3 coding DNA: TGTGCCAGTAGTATGGAACGGGATTTTCTAGCCAAAAACATTCAGTACTTC.

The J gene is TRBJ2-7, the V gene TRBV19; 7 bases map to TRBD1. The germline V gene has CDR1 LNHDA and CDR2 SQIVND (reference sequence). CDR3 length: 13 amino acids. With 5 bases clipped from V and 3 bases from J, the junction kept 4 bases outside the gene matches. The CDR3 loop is CASSYDRDYEQYF. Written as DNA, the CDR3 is TGTGCCAGTAGTTACGACAGGGACTACGAGCAGTACTTC. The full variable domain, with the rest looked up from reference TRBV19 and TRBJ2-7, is DGGITQSPKYLFRKEGQNVTLSCEQNLNHDAMYWYRQDPGQGLRLIYYSQIVNDFQKGDIAEGYSVSREKKESFPLTVTSAQKNPTAFYLCASSYDRDYEQYFGPGTRLTVT.

The chain's CDR3 is CASSQTRTGTEAFF. In DNA, the CDR3 is TGCGCCAGCAGCCAGACAAGGACGGGCACTGAAGCTTTCTTT. This chain uses TRBV4-1 with TRBJ1-1; no reliable D call. V was clipped by 3 bases and J by 4 bases, with 12 bases between them. This CDR3 contains 14 residues. The V gene's germline CDR1 is MGHRA and CDR2 YSYEKL.

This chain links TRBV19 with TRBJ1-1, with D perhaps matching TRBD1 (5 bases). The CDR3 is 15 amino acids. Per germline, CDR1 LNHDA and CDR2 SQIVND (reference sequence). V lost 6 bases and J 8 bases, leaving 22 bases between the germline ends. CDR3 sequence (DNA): TGTGCCAGTAGCACAAAACGGACACACAATTCCGAAGCTTTCTTT. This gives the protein CASSTKRTHNSEAFF.

CDR3 sequence reads: CASSLGTGAYNEQFF. For the CDR3, the DNA is TGTGCCAGCAGCCTCGGGACAGGGGCCTACAATGAGCAGTTCTTC. The chain carries TRBV9 and TRBJ2-1, with 10 bases aligning to TRBD1. Germline V lookup: CDR1 SGDLS, CDR2 YYNGEE. V lost 4 bases, J lost 2 bases, and 3 bases stayed unmatched. The CDR3 consists of 15 residues.

The CDR3 sequence: CASSLDLPGRMTAYGYTF. CDR3 coding DNA: TGTGCCAGCAGCTTAGATCTTCCTGGGAGGATGACGGCCTATGGCTACACCTTC. The chain has TRBV11-2 and TRBJ1-2; D gene uncertain. From germline, CDR1 is SGHAT and CDR2 FQNNGV. V dropped 0 bases and J dropped 4 bases, with 21 bases sitting between them. This CDR3 has 18 residues. Variable domain in full (rest from reference TRBV11-2 and TRBJ1-2): EAGVAQSPRYKIIEKRQSVAFWCNPISGHATLYWYQQILGQGPKLLIQFQNNGVVDDSQLPKDRFSAERLKGVDSTLKIQPAKLEDSAVYLCASSLDLPGRMTAYGYTFGSGTRLTVV.

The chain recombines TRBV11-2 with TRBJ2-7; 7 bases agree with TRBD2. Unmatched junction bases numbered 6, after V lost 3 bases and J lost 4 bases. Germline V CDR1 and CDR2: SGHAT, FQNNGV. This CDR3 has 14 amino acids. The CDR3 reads CASSFSGLFYEQYF. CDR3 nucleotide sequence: TGTGCCAGCAGCTTTTCGGGACTATTTTACGAGCAGTACTTC.

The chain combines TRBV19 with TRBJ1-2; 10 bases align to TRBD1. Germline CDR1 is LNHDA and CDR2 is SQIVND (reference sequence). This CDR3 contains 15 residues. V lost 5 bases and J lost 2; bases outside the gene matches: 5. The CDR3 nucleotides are TGTGCCAGTAGTGCCCGGACAGGGGGGAACTATGGCTACACCTTC. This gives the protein CASSARTGGNYGYTF. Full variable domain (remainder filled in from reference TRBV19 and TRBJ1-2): DGGITQSPKYLFRKEGQNVTLSCEQNLNHDAMYWYRQDPGQGLRLIYYSQIVNDFQKGDIAEGYSVSREKKESFPLTVTSAQKNPTAFYLCASSARTGGNYGYTFGSGTRLTVV.

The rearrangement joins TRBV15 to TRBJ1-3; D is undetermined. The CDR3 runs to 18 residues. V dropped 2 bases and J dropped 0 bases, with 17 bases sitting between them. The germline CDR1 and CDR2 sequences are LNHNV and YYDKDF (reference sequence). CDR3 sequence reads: CATSRRHPQSLSGNTIYF. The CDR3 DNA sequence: TGTGCCACCAGCAGACGCCACCCGCAGTCCCTCTCTGGAAACACCATATATTTT.

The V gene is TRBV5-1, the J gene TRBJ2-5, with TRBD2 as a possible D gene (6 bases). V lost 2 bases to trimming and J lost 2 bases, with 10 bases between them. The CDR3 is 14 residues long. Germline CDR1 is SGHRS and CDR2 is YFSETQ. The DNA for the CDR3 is TGCGCCAGCAGCTTCCGGGCGGGGCAAGAGACCCAGTACTTC. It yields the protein CASSFRAGQETQYF.